This T cell receptor (beta chain) derives from a study of blood T cell repertoires in COVID-19. The method was immunoSEQ multiplex PCR; TCRdb's version includes in-frame clones alone and lacks a portion of them. Here the sample spans about 160,000 clones, roughly 84% being singletons. With 1 base removed from V and 8 bases from J, the gap between germline ends came to 9 bases. Germline V gene data show CDR1 as LGHNA and CDR2 as YNFKEQ. The CDR3 spans 13 residues. The chain links TRBV4-2 to TRBJ1-5; D unclear. This TCR was recovered from a woman aged 45-60 years with COVID-19, enrolled during active disease. Sequencing used peripheral blood. The CDR3 DNA reads TGTGCCAGCAGCCAAGGGCAGTACGAGCCCCAGCATTTT. This gives the protein CASSQGQYEPQHF.